Below, 5 T cell receptor beta chains from the same sample are listed, as sequenced in a study of human T cells and chemical hapten exposure. TCRdb itself ran the RACE reads through MiXCR, one entry per CDR3 protein. The sample has about 100,000 distinct CDR3 sequences; about 11% are singletons. The time point is: patch test 1, 2 weeks after DPC sensitization. The treatment here: therapeutic diphenylcyclopropenone sensitization with weekly scalp DPC. The sample consisted of whole blood, taken in connection with sensitization to the hapten diphenylcyclopropenone (DPC). The receptors stem from a woman aged 40 to 55 with alopecia areata. Some clones in this sample may be carry-over from other donors' samples.

Ten or more counts support this clonotype. The chain combines TRBV2 with TRBJ2-5; D gene uncertain. The CDR3 extends over 13 amino acids. V was trimmed by 4 bases and J by 2 bases, leaving 8 bases between them. Germline V gene sequence: CDR1 SNHLY, CDR2 FYNNEI. The CDR3 coding sequence is TGTGCCAGCAGTGTCAGGATACAAGAGACCCAGTACTTC. This translates into CASSVRIQETQYF.

The table lists this clonotype with many counts. This chain joins TRBV12-3 or TRBV12-4 and TRBJ1-6; 7 bases are a match to TRBD1. This CDR3 contains 13 residues. Trimming took 6 bases from V and 6 from J; bases not matched to a gene: 2. CDR3 sequence (DNA): TGTGCCAGCAGGACAGGGCCTAATTCACCCCTCCACTTT. Translated, it gives CASRTGPNSPLHF.

This clonotype was counted at least ten times. The chain links TRBV2 to TRBJ2-1; no clear D. The V and J ends lost 6 bases and 0 bases respectively, with 12 bases between them. Per germline, CDR1 SNHLY and CDR2 FYNNEI. CDR3 length: 15 amino acids. CDR3 sequence reads: CASRVALISYNEQFF. Here the CDR3 DNA reads TGTGCCAGCAGGGTTGCGCTCATCTCCTACAATGAGCAGTTCTTC.

This clonotype came up a few times. V is TRBV29-1 and J is TRBJ2-3; TRBD2 matches 8 bases. The V gene's germline CDR1 is SQVTM and CDR2 ANQGSEA. The CDR3 has 18 amino acids. The J segment lost 3 bases and the V segment lost 4 bases, leaving 18 bases of the junction unmatched. CDR3 region: CSVVPRSGGAGLTDTQYF. The CDR3 nucleotides read TGCAGCGTTGTGCCCCGGTCGGGGGGGGCAGGGTTGACAGATACGCAGTATTTT.

V gene TRBV6-2 or TRBV6-3 combines with J gene TRBJ2-4, with 7 nucleotides matching TRBD2. CDR1 MNHEY and CDR2 SVGEGT come from the germline V gene. With 6 bases clipped from V and 6 bases from J, the junction kept 8 bases outside the gene matches. The CDR3 loop spans 14 amino acids. In DNA form, the CDR3 reads TGTGCCAGCAGCACGGGACTAAATGGAAACATTCAGTACTTC. It encodes CASSTGLNGNIQYF.